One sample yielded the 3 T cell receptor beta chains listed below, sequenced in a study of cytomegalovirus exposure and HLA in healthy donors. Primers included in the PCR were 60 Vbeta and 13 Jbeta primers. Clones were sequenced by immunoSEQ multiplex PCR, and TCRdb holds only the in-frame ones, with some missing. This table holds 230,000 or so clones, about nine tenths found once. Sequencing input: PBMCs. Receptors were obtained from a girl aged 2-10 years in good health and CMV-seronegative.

CDR3 region: CASSLETGHEQYF. The CDR3 DNA follows: TGTGCCAGCAGCTTAGAAACAGGGCACGAGCAGTACTTC. This chain links TRBV7-9 with TRBJ2-7, with a possible D match to TRBD1 (6 bases). Germline V gene data show CDR1 as SEHNR and CDR2 as FQNEAQ (reference sequence). V was trimmed by 1 base and J by 5 bases, leaving 9 bases between them. The CDR3 has 13 amino acids.

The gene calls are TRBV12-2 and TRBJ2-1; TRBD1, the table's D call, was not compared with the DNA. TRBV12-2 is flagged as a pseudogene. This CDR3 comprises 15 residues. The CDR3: CASRLGQSSYNEQFF. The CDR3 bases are TGTGCAAGTCGCTTAGGACAAAGCTCCTACAATGAGCAGTTCTTC.

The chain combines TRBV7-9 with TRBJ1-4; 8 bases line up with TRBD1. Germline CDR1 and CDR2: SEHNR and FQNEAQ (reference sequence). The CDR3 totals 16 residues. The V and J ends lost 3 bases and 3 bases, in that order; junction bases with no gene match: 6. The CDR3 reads CASSFDGTGSNEKLFF. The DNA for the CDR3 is TGTGCCAGCAGCTTCGACGGGACAGGCTCTAATGAAAAACTGTTTTTT.